Sequencing of this T cell receptor (beta chain) was carried out in a study of blood T cell repertoires in COVID-19. Study overall: Italy, Spain and the United States were the sources of the convalescent and acute COVID-19 samples. Sources were T cells, B-cell-depleted T cells, or PBMCs; the material itself was cDNA or gDNA.

Source study methods: Reference gene primers were amplified, and this amplification served to estimate nucleated cell counts. Produced via immunoSEQ multiplex PCR; TCRdb's table is partial and in-frame only. That table furnishes V, J and clone size, whereas the DNA furnished D and trimming. The table has more than 65,000 clones, 80% to 85% seen once; the top ten hold 8.5% to 10%. V lost 6 bases to trimming and J lost 12 bases, with 21 bases between them. Germline assignment: CDR1 MNHEY and CDR2 SVGAGI. CDR3 length: 14 amino acids. Sequenced input: peripheral blood. The chain links TRBV6-5 to TRBJ1-5; weak D call: TRBD1 (6 bases). This sequence originates from a woman older than 75 with acute or convalescent COVID-19. Here the CDR3 reads CASRSRDNALLQHF. The CDR3, as DNA: TGTGCCAGCAGGTCCCGGGACAACGCGCTTCTCCAGCATTTT.